Listed here are 18 T cell receptor beta chains from one sample, sequenced in a study of blood T cell repertoires in COVID-19. The assay was immunoSEQ multiplex PCR, and TCRdb's table has in-frame clones only and misses some. The sample contains around 6,000 clones, around 67% of which appear only once. Sequencing was done on a sample of peripheral blood. These receptors were taken from a man aged 55 to 69 with acute or convalescent COVID-19.

This clone is large within its sample. The CDR3 region is CASSPGTGGVTQYF. The CDR3, as DNA: TGTGCCAGCAGCCCAGGGACAGGGGGGGTGACCCAGTACTTC. This chain links TRBV7-2 with TRBJ2-5, with TRBD1 identical over 11 bases. Germline trimming cut 5 bases from V and 7 bases from J; bases unmatched to any gene: 6. The germline gives CDR1 SGHTA, CDR2 FQGNSA. This CDR3 spans 14 amino acids.

V gene TRBV15 combines with J gene TRBJ1-2; 8 nucleotides align to TRBD1. The length of the CDR3 is 12 residues. The V gene end was trimmed by 5 bases and the J gene end by 7 bases; junction bases not matched to a gene: 3. Germline values: CDR1 LNHNV, CDR2 YYDKDF (reference sequence). The CDR3 loop reads CATSVDRGGYTF. The CDR3 bases are TGTGCCACCAGCGTCGACAGGGGTGGCTACACCTTC.

The chain is built from TRBV18 and TRBJ1-1; D ambiguous. Germline V lookup: CDR1 KGHSH, CDR2 LQKENI. The ends were cut back, 1 base at V and 2 bases at J, with 8 bases in the middle. The CDR3 length is 14 residues. CDR3 amino acids: CASSPQTQNTEAFF. CDR3 sequence (DNA): TGTGCCAGCTCACCACAGACACAAAACACTGAAGCTTTCTTT.

The chain carries TRBV19 and TRBJ1-3; TRBD1 matches at 7 bases. V lost 5 bases to trimming and J lost 3 bases; unmatched junction nucleotides: 4. CDR1 is LNHDA and CDR2 is SQIVND in the germline V gene (reference sequence). The CDR3 totals 14 residues. The CDR3 DNA reads TGTGCCAGTAGTGTCGACAGGGTTGGAAACACCATATATTTT. It encodes CASSVDRVGNTIYF.

This clone has a handful of counts. V and J are TRBV27 and TRBJ2-1; D not resolved. Between the trimmed V and J ends, which lost 1 base and 5 bases, there was a span of 9 bases. CDR3 size: 14 residues. Germline V gene lookup returns CDR1 MNHEY and CDR2 SMNVEV (reference sequence). CDR3: CASSLYPTDNEQFF. CDR3 DNA sequence: TGTGCCAGCAGTTTATACCCCACGGACAATGAGCAGTTCTTC.

This clone was picked up a small number of times. The rearrangement joins TRBV19 to TRBJ1-2; unclear D gene. This CDR3 has 15 amino acids. Germline CDR1 and CDR2: LNHDA and SQIVND (reference sequence). V was pared by 9 bases and J by 2 bases, with 19 bases between. Here the CDR3 reads CASEVGGGQNYGYTF. CDR3 DNA sequence: TGTGCCAGCGAGGTTGGAGGAGGGCAGAACTATGGCTACACCTTC.

The chain is built from TRBV20-1 and TRBJ2-3, with TRBD2 matching over 10 bases. The CDR3 has 14 amino acids. Germline V gene sequence: CDR1 DFQATT, CDR2 SNEGSKA (reference sequence). Trimming took 3 bases from V and 8 from J; bases not matched to a gene: 8. CDR3 nucleotide sequence: TGCAGTGCTAGTTCTAGCGGGGGATTCGGTACGCAGTATTTT. Its protein product is CSASSSGGFGTQYF.

This rearrangement joins TRBV13 to TRBJ2-3; maybe TRBD2 (6 bases). Trimming took off 5 bases at V and 2 bases at J, with 11 bases between the two ends. This CDR3 contains 14 residues. From germline, CDR1 is PRHDT and CDR2 FYEKMQ (reference sequence). The CDR3 bases are TGTGCCAGCAGCACAAGGAGGGACACAGATACGCAGTATTTT. Residues: CASSTRRDTDTQYF.

The chain combines TRBV6-2 or TRBV6-3 with TRBJ2-7; the D gene is possibly TRBD2 (6 bases). Germline-derived CDR1 and CDR2 are MNHEY and SVGEGT. There are 15 residues in the CDR3. V lost 2 bases to trimming and J lost 0 bases, with 11 bases between them. CDR3 residues: CASSYGGTYSYEQYF. The CDR3 DNA is TGTGCCAGCAGTTACGGCGGGACTTACTCCTACGAGCAGTACTTC.

This rearrangement joins TRBV30 to TRBJ1-2; 10 bases fit TRBD1. Trimming took 2 bases from V and 8 from J; bases not matched to a gene: 11. The CDR3 is 15 residues long. The germline CDR1 and CDR2 sequences are GTSNPN and SVGIG (reference sequence). CDR3 sequence reads: CAWSFFGTGVFGYTF. DNA of the CDR3: TGTGCCTGGAGTTTTTTCGGGACAGGGGTTTTCGGCTACACCTTC. The full variable domain, with the rest looked up from reference TRBV30 and TRBJ1-2, is SQTIHQWPATLVQPVGSPLSLECTVEGTSNPNLYWYRQAAGRGLQLLFYSVGIGQISSEVPQNLSASRPQDRQFILSSKKLLLSDSGFYLCAWSFFGTGVFGYTFGSGTRLTVV.

The CDR3 sequence: CASSLTSNGLDEQFF. The CDR3 DNA follows: TGTGCCAGCAGCTTAACTAGTAATGGTTTGGATGAGCAGTTCTTC. J is TRBJ2-1 and V is TRBV6-6; tentatively, D is TRBD2 (5 bases). This CDR3 region has 15 residues. V was clipped by 6 bases and J by 8 bases, with 20 bases between them. CDR1 MNHNY and CDR2 SVGAGI come from the germline V gene (reference sequence).

CDR3 bases: TGCGCCAGCAGCCAAGCCCATTCGACAGACTATGGCTACACCTTC. This encodes CASSQAHSTDYGYTF. This chain links TRBV4-3 with TRBJ1-2; a weak D match, TRBD1 (5 bases). Germline-derived CDR1 and CDR2 are LGHNA and YSLEER. V lost 1 base, J lost 3 bases, and 12 bases lay in between. The CDR3 loop spans 15 amino acids.

The gene calls are TRBV2 and TRBJ1-5; D uncertain. This CDR3 is built from 14 residues. The V and J ends lost 4 bases and 2 bases respectively, with 9 bases between them. The germline V gene encodes CDR1 SNHLY and CDR2 FYNNEI. The chain's CDR3 is CASSVLEGNQPQHF. CDR3 bases: TGTGCCAGCAGTGTACTAGAGGGCAATCAGCCCCAGCATTTT.

The chain couples TRBV5-1 to TRBJ1-1; the match to TRBD1 covers 11 bases. CDR3 length: 13 residues. The J segment lost 11 bases and the V segment lost 5 bases, leaving 8 bases of the junction unmatched. Germline assignment: CDR1 SGHRS and CDR2 YFSETQ. CDR3 loop: CASRPPGTGGAFF. The CDR3 region has the DNA TGCGCCAGCAGACCCCCCGGGACAGGGGGTGCTTTCTTT.

V and J are TRBV6-5 and TRBJ1-4; TRBD1 is a possible D gene (5 bases). V dropped 1 base and J dropped 8 bases, with 11 bases sitting between them. CDR1 MNHEY and CDR2 SVGAGI come from the germline V gene. The CDR3 extends over 14 amino acids. This CDR3 reads CASSYFQGGEKLFF. The CDR3 DNA sequence: TGTGCCAGCAGTTACTTCCAGGGTGGAGAAAAACTGTTTTTT.

The V and J genes are TRBV19 and TRBJ1-1; no firm D call. Germline V lookup: CDR1 LNHDA, CDR2 SQIVND (reference sequence). The germline V and J ends were trimmed by 5 bases and 2 bases, with 9 bases remaining between them. This CDR3 is 13 amino acids long. The CDR3 sequence: CASSLTANTEAFF. DNA for the CDR3: TGTGCCAGTAGTCTGACTGCTAACACTGAAGCTTTCTTT. Complete variable domain (other parts from reference TRBV19 and TRBJ1-1): DGGITQSPKYLFRKEGQNVTLSCEQNLNHDAMYWYRQDPGQGLRLIYYSQIVNDFQKGDIAEGYSVSREKKESFPLTVTSAQKNPTAFYLCASSLTANTEAFFGQGTRLTVV.

The V and J genes are TRBV10-3 and TRBJ1-3, with 10 bases aligning to TRBD1. The ends lost 3 bases at V and 4 bases at J; junction bases unmatched: 6. The CDR3 runs to 16 residues. Germline CDR1 reads ENHRY; CDR2 reads SYGVKD. The DNA of the CDR3 is TGTGCCATCAGTGAAGGGGACAGGGGTAAAGGAAACACCATATATTTT. This sequence encodes CAISEGDRGKGNTIYF.

The chain is built from TRBV5-1 and TRBJ2-2; weak D call: TRBD1 (6 bases). Germline V gives CDR1 SGHRS, CDR2 YFSETQ. V was shortened by 0 bases and J by 3 bases, with 9 bases between the two germline ends. This CDR3 contains 15 residues. The chain's CDR3 is CASSLDRVDTGELFF. The CDR3 DNA is TGCGCCAGCAGCTTGGACAGGGTGGACACCGGGGAGCTGTTTTTT.